The 24 T cell receptor beta chains below come from one sample, sequenced in a study of tumor-infiltrating lymphocytes in primary liver carcinoma. Total RNA and DNA came together from about 21-30 mg of bulk tissue without cell sorting. TCR beta cDNA was reverse-transcribed from 500 ng of total RNA. The reaction used a constant-region primer and ProtoScript II reverse transcriptase. It was through three nested multiplex PCR rounds of slightly modified ARM-PCR that TCR beta libraries arose. The first two PCR rounds used TRBV1-TRBV30 primers with a Cbeta primer, about 9 cycles each. Each CDR3 protein gets one entry after TCRdb re-called the multiplex PCR reads with MiXCR. The sample holds 100,000 or so distinct CDR3 sequences, roughly 69% seen once. Sequencing was performed on liver tumor tissue from sampling region 5. Subset defined: tumor region T5, tumor centre. The receptors were gathered from a woman aged 55 to 70 with primary liver carcinoma and hepatitis B virus infection.

This chain uses TRBV11-2 with TRBJ2-5; unclear D gene. Germline lookup yields CDR1 SGHAT and CDR2 FQNNGV. The V end lost 4 bases, the J end lost 4 bases, and 19 bases lay between the germline ends. The CDR3 length is 16 residues. CDR3 nucleotide sequence: TGTGCCAGCAGCTACTCCAGTGGCAGCAGGAGAGAGACCCAGTACTTC. This translates into CASSYSSGSRRETQYF.

The chain has TRBV5-6 and TRBJ1-5; tentatively, D is TRBD1 (6 bases). V was cut by 0 bases and J by 7 bases, with 17 bases left in between. This CDR3 spans 16 amino acids. The germline V gene has CDR1 SGHDT and CDR2 YYEEEE. CDR3 DNA sequence: TGTGCCAGCAGCTTGGCCGGGATAGGGGACAACCAGCCCCAGCATTTT. It translates to CASSLAGIGDNQPQHF.

On this clonotype: The conserved phenylalanine or tryptophan is not found at the CDR3 terminus, so this likely reflects a read error. The chain couples TRBV5-1 to TRBJ1-2; no definite D call. CDR1 is SGHRS and CDR2 is YFSETQ in the germline V gene. The CDR3 is 15 amino acids. V lost 1 base, J lost 6 bases, and 16 bases lay in between. DNA for the CDR3: TGCGCCAGCAGCTTGTCCGGGATATGGGGAGATGGCTACACCTCC. It specifies CASSLSGIWGDGYTS.

The V call is TRBV29-1, the J call TRBJ2-5; TRBD1 aligns across 7 bases. Trimming cost V 6 bases and J 0 bases; bases outside gene matches: 7. This CDR3 spans 14 amino acids. Germline V gives CDR1 SQVTM, CDR2 ANQGSEA. CDR3 sequence (DNA): TGCAGCGTCCCGGGACAGCCCTACCAAGAGACCCAGTACTTC. It codes for CSVPGQPYQETQYF. The whole variable domain, filled in from reference TRBV29-1 and TRBJ2-5, reads SAVISQKPSRDICQRGTSLTIQCQVDSQVTMMFWYRQQPGQSLTLIATANQGSEATYESGFVIDKFPISRPNLTFSTLTVSNMSPEDSSIYLCSVPGQPYQETQYFGPGTRLLVL.

About this clonotype itself: Here the CDR3 omits its conserved ending phenylalanine or tryptophan, so a read error is the likely source. The rearrangement uses TRBV11-2 and TRBJ2-2, with D tentatively TRBD2 (5 bases). The germline V and J ends were trimmed by 7 bases and 8 bases, with 14 bases remaining between them. CDR3 length equals 13 residues. CDR1 is SGHAT, CDR2 FQNNGV, per germline. The CDR3 DNA reads as TGTGCCAGCAACATAGATAGGACTGGGGAGCTGTTTATT. This translates into CASNIDRTGELFI.

Regarding this clonotype: It may be a read error: a sequence one base away is much more abundant. The V and J genes are TRBV29-1 and TRBJ1-1; D is undetermined. The CDR3 contains 13 residues. Germline V gene lookup returns CDR1 SQVTM and CDR2 ANQGSEA. V was trimmed by 6 bases and J by 0 bases, leaving 11 bases between them. DNA for the CDR3: TGCAGCGTCTCAGTAGTAATGAACACTGAAGCTTTCTTT. It translates to CSVSVVMNTEAFF. The full variable domain, in which reference TRBV29-1 and TRBJ1-1 provide the parts outside the CDR3, is SAVISQKPSRDICQRGTSLTIQCQVDSQVTMMFWYRQQPGQSLTLIATANQGSEATYESGFVIDKFPISRPNLTFSTLTVSNMSPEDSSIYLCSVSVVMNTEAFFGQGTRLTVV.

To note about this clonotype: A junction end diverges from the germline sequence, so it may reflect a read error. This sequence joins TRBV7-9 and TRBJ2-2, with 12 bases identical to TRBD2. The CDR3 spans 17 residues. Germline values: CDR1 SEHNR, CDR2 FQNEAQ (reference sequence). The chain's CDR3 is CASRRETSGSTAGELFF. CDR3 DNA sequence: TGTGCCAGCAGGCGAGAGACTAGCGGGAGCACCGCCGGTGAGCTGTTTTTT.

Comments on this clonotype: A read error may produce the germline difference seen at one junction end. The V gene is TRBV10-3, the J gene TRBJ2-7, with D tentatively TRBD1 (6 bases). Germline CDR1 and CDR2: ENHRY and SYGVKD. CDR3 length: 12 amino acids. The CDR3 is CATRQDPYKQYF. The DNA of the CDR3 is TGTGCCACCCGACAGGACCCCTACAAGCAGTACTTC.

This clonotype was found a few times. CDR3 sequence: CASRGPLGWETQYF. CDR3 DNA sequence: TGTGCCAGCAGAGGCCCTTTAGGTTGGGAGACCCAGTACTTC. The chain is built from TRBV28 and TRBJ2-5, with D unresolved. The CDR3 runs 14 residues. In germline, CDR1 is MDHEN, CDR2 SYDVKM. V dropped 6 bases and J dropped 5 bases, with 16 bases sitting between them.

With regard to this clonotype: A read error may account for a junction end that differs from germline. V and J are TRBV4-1 and TRBJ1-4; D remains unclear. CDR3 size: 15 residues. Germline-derived CDR1 and CDR2 are MGHRA and YSYEKL. CDR3 DNA sequence: TGCACCAGCAGCCGGTGGGTCAGCACTAATGAAAAACTGTTTTTT. It is translated as CTSSRWVSTNEKLFF.

This clonotype was recorded many times. This chain links TRBV29-1 with TRBJ2-1; TRBD1 aligns across 10 bases. The germline gives CDR1 SQVTM, CDR2 ANQGSEA. With 3 bases clipped from V and 6 bases from J, the junction kept 8 bases outside the gene matches. The CDR3 extends over 15 amino acids. DNA of the CDR3: TGCAGCGTTGACGGGTTGACAGGGGGCATCAATGAGCAGTTCTTC. This codes for CSVDGLTGGINEQFF.

Comments on this clonotype: This CDR3 fails to terminate in the conserved phenylalanine or tryptophan, so it likely reflects a read error. This chain uses TRBV29-1 with TRBJ2-3; D remains ambiguous. The J call may be faulty, since TRBJ1-5 better matches the DNA end. CDR1 and CDR2 from the germline V gene are SQVTM and ANQGSEA. CDR3 length: 14 amino acids. This CDR3 is CSVGDRTLTDTQHS. CDR3 nucleotides: TGCAGCGTTGGGGATAGGACCCTCACAGATACGCAGCATTCT.

This chain connects TRBV10-3 to TRBJ1-2; D uncertain. The CDR3 loop spans 16 amino acids. The germline V and J ends were trimmed by 5 bases and 3 bases, with 19 bases remaining between them. The germline V gene has CDR1 ENHRY and CDR2 SYGVKD. As DNA, the CDR3 is TGTGCCATCAGTCAGAACCGCCGGGGATCGGACTATGGCTACACCTTC. Amino acid sequence: CAISQNRRGSDYGYTF.

Details on this clonotype: Being one base from a much bigger clone, this may be a read error. This chain connects TRBV5-1 to TRBJ2-5; a weak D match, TRBD1 (6 bases). CDR1 is SGHRS and CDR2 is YFSETQ in the germline V gene. The CDR3 contains 14 residues. The chain's CDR3 is CPSSSGQSTETQYF. The CDR3 nucleotides are TGCCCCAGCAGCTCAGGACAGTCAACGGAGACCCAGTACTTC.

This clonotype has ten or more counts. This rearrangement joins TRBV5-1 to TRBJ2-4; no clear D. Trimming removed 0 bases from V and 0 bases from J, with 10 bases in between. CDR1 and CDR2 from the germline V gene are SGHRS and YFSETQ. The CDR3 loop spans 16 amino acids. The CDR3 loop reads CASSLEVTKAKNIQYF. The CDR3 DNA reads as TGCGCCAGCAGCTTGGAAGTCACAAAAGCCAAAAACATTCAGTACTTC.

As to this clonotype: A read error may explain this, as a much larger clone is one base away. The chain couples TRBV10-3 to TRBJ1-1; D is undetermined. The germline V gene has CDR1 ENHRY and CDR2 SYGVKD. With 8 bases removed from V and 0 bases from J, the gap between germline ends came to 10 bases. The CDR3 sequence is 13 residues long. CDR3 coding DNA: TGTGCCATCGGTGCGGCCATGAACACTGAAGCTTTCTTT. It yields the protein CAIGAAMNTEAFF.

This clonotype showed up just once. Lacking the conserved final phenylalanine or tryptophan, this CDR3 likely reflects a read error. The CDR3 here is CASSLVGKYRNTEAFL. In DNA form, the CDR3 reads TGTGCCAGCAGTTTAGTCGGGAAATACCGGAACACTGAAGCTTTCCTT. The V gene is TRBV11-3, the J gene TRBJ1-1; D gene uncertain. Germline V CDR1 and CDR2: SGHNT, YENEEA. The CDR3 extends over 16 amino acids.

A word on this clonotype: Its ends do not fully match the called genes, so a read error is possible. The chain joins TRBV11-2 to TRBJ1-6, with D tentatively TRBD1 (5 bases). Germline loops: CDR1 SGHAT, CDR2 FQNNGV. The CDR3 contains 15 residues. Here the CDR3 DNA reads TGTGCCTGCAGCTCAGACCCGGGGGTCAATTCACCCCTCCACTTT. This translates into CACSSDPGVNSPLHF.

A note on this clonotype: Likely a read error: the CDR3 ends without its conserved phenylalanine or tryptophan. V gene TRBV6-6 combines with J gene TRBJ2-5, with D possibly TRBD2 on 7 matching bases. Germline V CDR1 and CDR2: MNHNY, SVGAGI (reference sequence). Trimming took off 8 bases at V and 1 base at J, with 23 bases between the two ends. The CDR3 spans 17 residues. The DNA for the CDR3 is TGTGCCAGCGGCCGCTCCCGAGGGGGGGCGGCCCAAGAGACCCAGTACATC. As protein: CASGRSRGGAAQETQYI.

Concerning this clonotype: The junction differs from germline at one of its ends, possibly a read error. This chain connects TRBV19 to TRBJ2-6; D is perhaps TRBD2 (5 bases). Germline CDR1 LNHDA, CDR2 SQIVND (reference sequence). This CDR3 contains 16 residues. This CDR3 is CAGSDPGESGANVLTF. The CDR3 DNA sequence: TGTGCCGGTAGTGACCCCGGGGAATCTGGGGCCAACGTCCTGACTTTC.

With regard to this clonotype: Germline and junction disagree at one end, which may indicate a read error. The rearrangement joins TRBV10-2 to TRBJ2-1; TRBD2 agrees at 11 bases. The V gene's germline CDR1 is WSHSY and CDR2 SAAADI. The CDR3 runs 15 residues. Written as DNA, the CDR3 is TGCGCCAGCAGACTTACTAGCGGGAGCGGCAGTGAGCAGCTCTTC. It is translated as CASRLTSGSGSEQLF.

Comment on this clonotype: Sequence at one end of the junction differs from germline and may be a read error. Here the CDR3 reads CASSPVLFSNTEAFF. CDR3 in DNA: TGTGCCAGCTCACCGGTCCTTTTTTCGAACACTGAGGCTTTCTTT. The J gene is TRBJ1-1, the V gene TRBV18; D not resolved. Germline assignment: CDR1 KGHSH and CDR2 LQKENI. The CDR3 is made up of 15 amino acids.

Of note for this clonotype: This CDR3 fails to terminate in the conserved phenylalanine or tryptophan, so it likely reflects a read error. The chain combines TRBV6-5 with TRBJ1-1; D remains unclear. V was shortened by 9 bases and J by 1 base, with 9 bases between the two germline ends. This CDR3 contains 12 residues. Germline V CDR1 and CDR2: MNHEY, SVGAGI. For the CDR3, the DNA is TGTGCCAGTCGTATAGGGAACACTGAAGCTTTCTCT. Its translation: CASRIGNTEAFS.

This clonotype was counted a few times. One base away lies a much larger clone, so this may be a sequencing read error. The chain employs TRBV28 and TRBJ2-7, with TRBD2 matching over 10 bases. This CDR3 has 15 amino acids. Germline V lookup: CDR1 MDHEN, CDR2 SYDVKM. In DNA, the CDR3 is TGTGTCAGCAGGGGGTCAGCGGGAGGGTCCTACGAGCAGTACTTC. It is translated as CVSRGSAGGSYEQYF.